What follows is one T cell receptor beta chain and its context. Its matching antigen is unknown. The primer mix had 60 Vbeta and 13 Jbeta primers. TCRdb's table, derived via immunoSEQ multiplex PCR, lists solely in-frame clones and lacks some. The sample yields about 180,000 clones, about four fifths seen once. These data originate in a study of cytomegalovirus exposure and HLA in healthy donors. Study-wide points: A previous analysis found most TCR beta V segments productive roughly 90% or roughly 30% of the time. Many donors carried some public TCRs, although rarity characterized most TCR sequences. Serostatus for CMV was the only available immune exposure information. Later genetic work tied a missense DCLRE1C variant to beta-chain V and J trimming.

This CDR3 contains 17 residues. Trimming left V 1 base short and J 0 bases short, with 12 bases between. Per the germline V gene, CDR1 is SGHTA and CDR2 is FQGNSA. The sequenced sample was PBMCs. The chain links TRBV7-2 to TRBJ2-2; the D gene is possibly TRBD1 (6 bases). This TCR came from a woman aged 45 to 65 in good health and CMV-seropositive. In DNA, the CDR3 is TGTGCCAGCAGCTTAGTTGCAGGGGTTTCGAACACCGGGGAGCTGTTTTTT. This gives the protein CASSLVAGVSNTGELFF.